This T cell receptor (beta chain) was sequenced during a study of T cell responses to AZD1222 COVID-19 vaccine. General observations from the study: White British donors predominated, females outnumbered males, and clonal diversity was possibly underestimated. The study sampled repertoires only after the peak T cell response.

The table came from immunoSEQ multiplex PCR; TCRdb's copy has only in-frame clones and leaves some out. The table records more than 75,000 clones, roughly nine tenths of them present only once. Germline lookup yields CDR1 SGHAT and CDR2 FQDESV (reference sequence). The CDR3 totals 15 residues. Trimming took 3 bases from V and 0 from J; bases not matched to a gene: 4. Note on this clone: Its antigen remains unidentified.

This specimen was peripheral blood, taken 28 days after the second AZD1222 dose. The source of this sequence is an adult who received the AZD1222 COVID-19 vaccine. The gene calls are TRBV11-1 and TRBJ1-2, with 7 bases lining up with TRBD1. The CDR3 coding sequence is TGTGCCAGCAGCTTTGACAGGGAAACTAACTATGGCTACACCTTC. This encodes CASSFDRETNYGYTF.